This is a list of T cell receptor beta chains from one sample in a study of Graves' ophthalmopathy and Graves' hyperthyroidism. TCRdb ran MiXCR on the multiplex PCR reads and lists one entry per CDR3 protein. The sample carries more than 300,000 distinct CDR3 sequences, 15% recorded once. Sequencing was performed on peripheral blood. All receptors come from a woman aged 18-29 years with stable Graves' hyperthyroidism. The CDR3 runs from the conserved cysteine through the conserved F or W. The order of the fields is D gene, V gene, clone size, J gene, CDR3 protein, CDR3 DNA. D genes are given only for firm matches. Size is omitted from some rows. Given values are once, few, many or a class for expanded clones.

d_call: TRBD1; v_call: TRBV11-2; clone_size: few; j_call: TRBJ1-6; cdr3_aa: CASSLEGGLSSPLHF; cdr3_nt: TGTGCCAGCAGCTTAGAAGGGGGCCTAAGTTCACCCCTCCACTTT
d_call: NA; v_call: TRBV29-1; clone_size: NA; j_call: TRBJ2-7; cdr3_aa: CSAYRPGPVNEQYF; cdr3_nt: TGCAGCGCTTACCGACCGGGACCTGTGAACGAGCAGTACTTC
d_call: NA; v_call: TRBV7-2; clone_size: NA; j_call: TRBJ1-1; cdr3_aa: CASSYGRQGGTEAFF; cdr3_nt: TGTGCCAGCAGTTACGGTCGTCAGGGAGGCACTGAAGCTTTCTTT
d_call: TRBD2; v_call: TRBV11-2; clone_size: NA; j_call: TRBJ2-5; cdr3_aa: CASSFGLAGGRSYF; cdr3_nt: TGTGCCAGCAGCTTCGGGCTAGCGGGGGGTCGAAGCTACTTC
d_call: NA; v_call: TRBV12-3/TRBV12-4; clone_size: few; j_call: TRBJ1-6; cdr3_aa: CASSQNRVNSHLHF; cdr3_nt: TGTGCCAGCAGCCAAAACAGGGTTAATTCACACCTCCACTTT
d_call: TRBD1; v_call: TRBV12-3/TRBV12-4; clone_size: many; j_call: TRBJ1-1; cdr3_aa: CASSSDRGITEAFF; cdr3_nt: TGTGCCAGCAGTTCGGACAGGGGGATCACTGAAGCTTTCTTT
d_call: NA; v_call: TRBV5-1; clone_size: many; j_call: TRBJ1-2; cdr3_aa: CASSSGDKANYGYTF; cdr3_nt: TGCGCCAGCAGCTCGGGGGACAAGGCGAACTATGGCTACACCTTC
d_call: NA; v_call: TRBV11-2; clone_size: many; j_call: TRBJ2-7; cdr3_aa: CASSLGVVRVLSEQYF; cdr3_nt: TGTGCCAGCAGCTTAGGGGTGGTGCGGGTGTTGAGCGAGCAGTACTTC
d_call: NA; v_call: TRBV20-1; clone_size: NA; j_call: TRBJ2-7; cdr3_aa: CSARAGTYEQYF; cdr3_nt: TGCAGTGCTAGAGCAGGCACCTACGAGCAGTACTTC
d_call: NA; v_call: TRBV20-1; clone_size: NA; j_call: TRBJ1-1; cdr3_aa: CSARVVGVDTEAFF; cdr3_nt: TGCAGTGCTAGAGTCGTGGGGGTGGACACTGAAGCTTTCTTT
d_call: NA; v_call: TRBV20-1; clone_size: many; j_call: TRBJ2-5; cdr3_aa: CSARDLRGDAHQETQYF; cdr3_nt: TGCAGTGCTAGAGACCTTAGGGGGGACGCGCACCAAGAGACCCAGTACTTC
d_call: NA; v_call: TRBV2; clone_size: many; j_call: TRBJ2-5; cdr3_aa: CASSRNQETQYF; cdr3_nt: TGTGCCAGCAGTCGGAATCAAGAGACCCAGTACTTC
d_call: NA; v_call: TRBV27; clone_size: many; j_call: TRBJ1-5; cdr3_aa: CASSSEPPRVYSNQPQHF; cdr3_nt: TGTGCCAGCAGCTCCGAGCCCCCTAGAGTTTATAGCAATCAGCCCCAGCATTTT
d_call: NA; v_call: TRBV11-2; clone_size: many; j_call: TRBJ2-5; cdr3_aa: CASSLGDKASLQETQYF; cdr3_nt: TGTGCCAGCAGCTTAGGGGATAAGGCTAGCCTCCAAGAGACCCAGTACTTC
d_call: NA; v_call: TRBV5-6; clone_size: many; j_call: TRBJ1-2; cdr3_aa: CASGLGLGYTF; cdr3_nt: TGTGCCAGCGGGTTAGGGCTTGGCTACACCTTC
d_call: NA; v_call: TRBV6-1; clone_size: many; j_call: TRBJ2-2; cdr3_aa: CASSEYIYTGELFF; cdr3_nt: TGTGCCAGCAGTGAATACATCTACACCGGGGAGCTGTTTTTT
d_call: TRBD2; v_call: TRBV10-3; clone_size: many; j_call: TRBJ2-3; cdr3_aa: CAIMSGGNTDTQYF; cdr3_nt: TGTGCCATCATGAGCGGGGGGAACACAGATACGCAGTATTTT
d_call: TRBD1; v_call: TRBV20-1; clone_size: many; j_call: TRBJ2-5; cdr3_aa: CSAAGGSGKETQYF; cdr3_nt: TGCAGTGCCGCAGGGGGCTCCGGGAAAGAGACCCAGTACTTC
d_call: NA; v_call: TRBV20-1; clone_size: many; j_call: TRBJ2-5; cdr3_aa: CSVLDGYGETQYF; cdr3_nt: TGCAGTGTCCTTGACGGATACGGGGAGACCCAGTACTTC
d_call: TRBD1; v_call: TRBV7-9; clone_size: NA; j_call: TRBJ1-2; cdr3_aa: CASRPGGGGGYGYTF; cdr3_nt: TGTGCCAGCCGACCGGGGGGAGGGGGCGGCTATGGCTACACCTTC
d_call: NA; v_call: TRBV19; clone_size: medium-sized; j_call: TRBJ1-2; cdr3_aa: CASKEGEPTYGYTF; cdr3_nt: TGTGCCAGTAAAGAGGGGGAACCGACCTATGGCTACACCTTC
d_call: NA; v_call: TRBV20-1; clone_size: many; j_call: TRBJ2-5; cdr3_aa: CSAREALGETQYF; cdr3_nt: TGCAGTGCTAGAGAGGCCCTGGGAGAGACCCAGTACTTC
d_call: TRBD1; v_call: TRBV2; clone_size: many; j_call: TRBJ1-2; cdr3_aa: CASTGQRNYGYTF; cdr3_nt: TGTGCCAGCACGGGACAGCGTAACTATGGCTACACCTTC
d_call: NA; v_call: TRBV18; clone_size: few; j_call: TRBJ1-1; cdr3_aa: CASSPSGGSEAFF; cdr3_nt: TGTGCCAGCTCACCATCCGGGGGGTCTGAAGCTTTCTTT
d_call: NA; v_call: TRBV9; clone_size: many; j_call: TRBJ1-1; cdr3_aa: CASSVGRGANTEAFF; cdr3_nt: TGTGCCAGCAGCGTAGGCAGAGGCGCGAACACTGAAGCTTTCTTT
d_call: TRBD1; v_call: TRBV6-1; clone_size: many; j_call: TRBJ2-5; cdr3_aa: CASSTTGVAETQYF; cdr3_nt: TGTGCCAGCAGTACGACAGGGGTTGCGGAGACCCAGTACTTC
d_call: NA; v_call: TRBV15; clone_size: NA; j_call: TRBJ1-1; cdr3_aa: CATSAIRGGREARDTEAFF; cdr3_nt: TGTGCCACCAGCGCAATTAGGGGGGGGCGCGAAGCCAGGGATACTGAAGCTTTCTTT
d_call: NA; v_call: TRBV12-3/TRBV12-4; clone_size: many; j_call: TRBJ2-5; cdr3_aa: CASSYSPGWLETQYF; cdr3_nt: TGTGCCAGCAGTTACTCCCCCGGGTGGTTAGAGACCCAGTACTTC
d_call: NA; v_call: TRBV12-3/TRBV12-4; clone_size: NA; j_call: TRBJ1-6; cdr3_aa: CSSSLAYGGSPLHF; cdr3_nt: TGTTCCAGCAGTTTAGCATATGGCGGATCACCCCTCCACTTT
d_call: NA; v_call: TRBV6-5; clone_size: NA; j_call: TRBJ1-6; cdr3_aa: CASSYKGNNSPLHF; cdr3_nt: TGTGCCAGCAGTTACAAGGGGAATAATTCACCCCTCCACTTT
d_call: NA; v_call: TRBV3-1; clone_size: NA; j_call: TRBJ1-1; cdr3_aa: CASSQQVRNTEAFF; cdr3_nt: TGTGCCAGCAGCCAACAAGTTAGGAACACTGAAGCTTTCTTT
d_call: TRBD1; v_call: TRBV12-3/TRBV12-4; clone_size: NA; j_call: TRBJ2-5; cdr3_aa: CASSPDRGRGQETQYF; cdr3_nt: TGTGCCAGCAGTCCCGATAGAGGCAGGGGACAGGAGACCCAGTACTTC
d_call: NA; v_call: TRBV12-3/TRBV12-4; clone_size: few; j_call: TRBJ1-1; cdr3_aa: CAITQYTEAFF; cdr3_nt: TGTGCCATCACCCAGTACACTGAAGCTTTCTTT
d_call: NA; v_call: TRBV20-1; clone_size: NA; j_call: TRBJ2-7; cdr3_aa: CSATSEGYEQYF; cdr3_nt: TGCAGTGCTACCTCAGAGGGCTACGAGCAGTACTTC
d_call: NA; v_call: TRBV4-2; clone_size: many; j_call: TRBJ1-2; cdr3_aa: CASSQAGHGYTF; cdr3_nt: TGTGCCAGCAGCCAAGCAGGGCACGGCTACACCTTC
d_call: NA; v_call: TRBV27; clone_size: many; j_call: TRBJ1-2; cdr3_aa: CASSFGGPSYGYTF; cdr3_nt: TGTGCCAGCAGTTTTGGGGGTCCCTCCTATGGCTACACCTTC
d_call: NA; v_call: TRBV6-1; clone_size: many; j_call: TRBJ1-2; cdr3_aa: CASSPTGRLLGGYTF; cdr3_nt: TGTGCCAGCAGTCCCACCGGACGGCTATTGGGTGGCTACACCTTC
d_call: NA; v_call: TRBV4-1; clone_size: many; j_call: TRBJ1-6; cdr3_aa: CASSQGDRVNSPLHF; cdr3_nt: TGCGCCAGCAGCCAGGGCGACAGAGTAAATTCACCCCTCCACTTT
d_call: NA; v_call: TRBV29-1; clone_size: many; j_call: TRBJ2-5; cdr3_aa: CSVKHQETQYF; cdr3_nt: TGCAGCGTCAAGCACCAAGAGACCCAGTACTTC
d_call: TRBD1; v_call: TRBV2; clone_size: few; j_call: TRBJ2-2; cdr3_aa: CARGTGATGELFF; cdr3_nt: TGTGCCAGGGGGACAGGGGCAACCGGGGAGCTGTTTTTT
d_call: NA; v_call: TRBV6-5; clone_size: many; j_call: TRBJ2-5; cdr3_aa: CASSKLGTGYQETQYF; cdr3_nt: TGTGCCAGCAGCAAACTAGGGACGGGGTACCAAGAGACCCAGTACTTC
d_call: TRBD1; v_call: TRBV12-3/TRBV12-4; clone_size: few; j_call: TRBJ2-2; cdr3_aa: CASSQTRQGVPGELFF; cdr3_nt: TGTGCCAGCAGCCAGACCCGCCAGGGGGTACCCGGGGAGCTGTTTTTT
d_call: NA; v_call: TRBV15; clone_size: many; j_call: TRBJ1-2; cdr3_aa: CATSRDSQGRGYGYTF; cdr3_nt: TGTGCCACCAGCAGAGATTCCCAGGGAAGGGGCTATGGCTACACCTTC
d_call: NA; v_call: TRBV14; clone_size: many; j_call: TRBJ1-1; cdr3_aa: CASSPVVAFF; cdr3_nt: TGTGCCAGCAGCCCCGTCGTAGCTTTCTTT
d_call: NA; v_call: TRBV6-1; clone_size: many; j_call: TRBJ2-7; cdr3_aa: CASSETYEQYF; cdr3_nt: TGTGCCAGCAGTGAGACGTACGAGCAGTACTTC
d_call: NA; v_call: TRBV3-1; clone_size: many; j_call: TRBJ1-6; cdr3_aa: CASSQRDGYSPLHF; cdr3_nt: TGTGCCAGCAGCCAAAGGGACGGCTATTCACCCCTCCACTTT
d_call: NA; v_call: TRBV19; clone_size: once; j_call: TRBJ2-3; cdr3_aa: CASIIGAPSTDTQYF; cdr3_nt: TGTGCCAGTATTATCGGGGCGCCTAGCACAGATACGCAGTATTTT
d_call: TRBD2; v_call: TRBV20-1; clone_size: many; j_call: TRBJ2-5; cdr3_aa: CSARDNRLAGVGETQYF; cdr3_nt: TGCAGTGCTAGAGATAATAGGCTAGCGGGGGTCGGGGAGACCCAGTACTTC
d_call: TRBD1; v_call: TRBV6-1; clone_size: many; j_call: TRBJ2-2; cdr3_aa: CASSEATGGAPGELFF; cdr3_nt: TGTGCCAGCAGTGAAGCGACAGGGGGAGCGCCCGGGGAGCTGTTTTTT
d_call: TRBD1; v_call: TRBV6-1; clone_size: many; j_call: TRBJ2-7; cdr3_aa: CASSWTMTGDPYEQYF; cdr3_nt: TGTGCCAGCAGCTGGACCATGACAGGGGACCCCTACGAGCAGTACTTC
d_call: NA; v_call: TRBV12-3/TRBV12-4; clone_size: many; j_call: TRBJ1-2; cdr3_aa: CASSLAWVNYGYTF; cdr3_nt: TGTGCCAGCAGTTTAGCATGGGTGAACTATGGCTACACCTTC
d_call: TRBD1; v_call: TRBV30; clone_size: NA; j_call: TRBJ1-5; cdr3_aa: CAWSTGSSNQPQHF; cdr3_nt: TGTGCCTGGTCGACAGGGTCTAGCAATCAGCCCCAGCATTTT
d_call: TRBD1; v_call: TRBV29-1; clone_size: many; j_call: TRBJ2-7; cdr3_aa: CSVKTGFTYEQYF; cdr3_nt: TGCAGCGTTAAGACAGGGTTCACCTACGAGCAGTACTTC
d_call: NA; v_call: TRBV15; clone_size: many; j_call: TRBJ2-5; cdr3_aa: CATSRAGARETQYF; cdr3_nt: TGTGCCACCAGCAGAGCGGGGGCCCGGGAGACCCAGTACTTC
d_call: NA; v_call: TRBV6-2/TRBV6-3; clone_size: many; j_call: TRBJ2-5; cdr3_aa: CASSLGSLATYQETQYF; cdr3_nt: TGTGCCAGCAGTCTCGGTAGCCTAGCCACGTACCAAGAGACCCAGTACTTC
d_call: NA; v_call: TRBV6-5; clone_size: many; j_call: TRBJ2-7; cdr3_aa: CASRVTGHQPYEQYF; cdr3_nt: TGTGCCAGCAGGGTTACGGGACACCAACCTTACGAGCAGTACTTC
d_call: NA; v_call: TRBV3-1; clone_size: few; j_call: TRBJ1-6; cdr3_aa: CASSPGGVLNSPLHF; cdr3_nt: TGTGCCAGCAGCCCTGGGGGGGTACTTAATTCACCCCTCCACTTT
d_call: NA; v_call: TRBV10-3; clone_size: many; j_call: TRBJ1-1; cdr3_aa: CAISEPRGEAFF; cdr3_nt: TGTGCCATCAGTGAGCCCCGGGGTGAGGCTTTCTTT
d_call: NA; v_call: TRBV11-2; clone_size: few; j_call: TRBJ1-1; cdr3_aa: CASSLEFTGDTEAFF; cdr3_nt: TGTGCCAGCAGCTTAGAATTCACGGGGGATACTGAAGCTTTCTTT
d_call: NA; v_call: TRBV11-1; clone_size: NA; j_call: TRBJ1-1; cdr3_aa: CASTPWGLGVGTEAFF; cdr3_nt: TGTGCCAGCACGCCATGGGGTCTGGGGGTTGGCACTGAAGCTTTCTTT